This section outlines one TCR beta chain sequence together with its context. Its antigen is not identified. Within the sample, other DNA sequences also encode this same CDR3. The PCR used 60 Vbeta and 13 Jbeta primers. Clones were sequenced by immunoSEQ multiplex PCR, and TCRdb holds only the in-frame ones, with some missing. Here the sample spans about 130,000 clones, about four fifths being singletons. These data come from a study of cytomegalovirus exposure and HLA in healthy donors. For the study at large: Around 85 million unique TCR sequences came from HLA-typed donors in an early release. Whole-study findings and limits: A further, later analysis showed that HLA-associated TCR beta chains (compared with equally common others) were more clonally expanded. About 87% or about 30% of the time was how often most TCR beta V segments were productive, according to an earlier analysis.

Germline CDR1 SGHTA, CDR2 FQGNSA. The CDR3 runs to 14 residues. V lost 5 bases and J lost 4; bases outside the gene matches: 5. The clonotype was recovered from a woman aged 40 to 55 in good health and CMV-seronegative. The V and J genes are TRBV7-2 and TRBJ2-7, with 10 bases aligning to TRBD1. Sequenced: PBMCs. CDR3: CASSLDRGLYEQYF. The CDR3 nucleotides are TGTGCCAGCAGCCTGGACAGGGGGTTATACGAGCAGTACTTC. The full variable domain, with the rest looked up from reference TRBV7-2 and TRBJ2-7, is GAGVSQSPSNKVTEKGKDVELRCDPISGHTALYWYRQSLGQGLEFLIYFQGNSAPDKSGLPSDRFSAERTGGSVSTLTIQRTQQEDSAVYLCASSLDRGLYEQYFGPGTRLTVT.